Listed below are T cell receptor beta chains from one sample, sequenced in a study of cytomegalovirus exposure and HLA in healthy donors. Assay: immunoSEQ multiplex PCR; the TCRdb copy retains only in-frame clones and omits some. This sample has roughly 300,000 clones; 70% to 90% occur once, and the top ten carry 3.5% to 4%. What was sequenced was PBMCs. Receptor source: a man aged 35-49 years in good health and CMV-seropositive. Each CDR3 is given with its conserved first and last residue. The order of the fields is V gene, J gene, clone size, D gene, CDR3 DNA, CDR3 protein. D genes are given only for firm matches. Clone sizes are given selectively: once, few, many, or a class where the clone is expanded.

V: TRBV19; J: TRBJ1-1; size: once; D: .; DNA: TGTGCCAGTAGTATAGGAGTAATGAACACTGAAGCTTTCTTT; CDR3: CASSIGVMNTEAFF
V: TRBV9; J: TRBJ2-7; size: once; D: TRBD1; DNA: TGTGCCAGCAGCGTAGGACAGGGGACACCCTACGAGCAGTACTTC; CDR3: CASSVGQGTPYEQYF
V: TRBV9; J: TRBJ2-3; size: .; D: .; DNA: TGTGCCAGCAGCGTAGGAACAGGGCTCACAGATACGCAGTATTTT; CDR3: CASSVGTGLTDTQYF
V: TRBV2; J: TRBJ2-1; size: .; D: TRBD2; DNA: TGTGCCAGCACTACCCAAGGGACTAGCGGGAAAATGGTCTCCTACAATGAGCAGTTCTTC; CDR3: CASTTQGTSGKMVSYNEQFF
V: TRBV28; J: TRBJ1-2; size: .; D: TRBD1; DNA: TGTGCCAGCAGTACAGGGGGCGCTTATGGCTACACCTTC; CDR3: CASSTGGAYGYTF
V: TRBV4-1; J: TRBJ1-2; size: .; D: .; DNA: TGCGCCAGCAGCCAAGTCCAGGGCCCCTATGGCTACACCTTC; CDR3: CASSQVQGPYGYTF
V: TRBV18; J: TRBJ2-5; size: .; D: .; DNA: TGTGCCAGCTCACCCCGCAGGGCCCAAGAGACCCAGTACTTC; CDR3: CASSPRRAQETQYF
V: TRBV7-9; J: TRBJ2-3; size: .; D: TRBD2; DNA: TGTGCCAGCAGCTTGGGACTAGCGGGAGGAAAAGCAGATACGCAGTATTTT; CDR3: CASSLGLAGGKADTQYF
V: TRBV2; J: TRBJ1-1; size: .; D: .; DNA: TGTGCCAGCAGTGAAGCGCTACAGTTGAACACTGAAGCTTTCTTT; CDR3: CASSEALQLNTEAFF
V: TRBV7-9; J: TRBJ2-5; size: few; D: .; DNA: TGTGCCAGCAGCCCCTCGCGACAAGGCCAAACGTACTTC; CDR3: CASSPSRQGQTYF
V: TRBV7-3; J: TRBJ2-1; size: .; D: .; DNA: TGTGCCAGCAGCACGGGACTGTACAATGAGCAGTTCTTC; CDR3: CASSTGLYNEQFF
V: TRBV11-3; J: TRBJ2-2; size: .; D: .; DNA: TGTGCCAGCAGCCCCCTCAGCGGAGCCAGGACCGGGGAGCTGTTTTTT; CDR3: CASSPLSGARTGELFF
V: TRBV5-5; J: TRBJ1-1; size: .; D: TRBD1; DNA: TGTGCCAGCAGCTCCCGAGGGGGCGCCTACACTGAAGCTTTCTTT; CDR3: CASSSRGGAYTEAFF
V: TRBV28; J: TRBJ2-7; size: .; D: .; DNA: TGTGCCAGCAGTTTCGGGTCAGGGGCAAGCTACGAGCAGTACTTC; CDR3: CASSFGSGASYEQYF
V: TRBV13; J: TRBJ1-4; size: .; D: .; DNA: TGTGCCAGCAGCTTAGGCCGTAGGGAGTACACGAGAGCAACTAATGAAAAACTGTTTTTT; CDR3: CASSLGRREYTRATNEKLFF
V: TRBV5-8; J: TRBJ2-1; size: .; D: TRBD2; DNA: TGTGCCAGCAGCCCCTCCACACTAGCGGGGGTATACAATGAGCAGTTCTTC; CDR3: CASSPSTLAGVYNEQFF
V: TRBV7-9; J: TRBJ2-7; size: .; D: TRBD1; DNA: TGTGCCAGCAGCCTTTCGGGACAGGGACTTAGGACCTACGAGCAGTACTTC; CDR3: CASSLSGQGLRTYEQYF
V: TRBV5-1; J: TRBJ2-7; size: .; D: .; DNA: TGCGCCAGCAGCTTGTCCCCCGGACAGATCTACGAGCAGTACTTC; CDR3: CASSLSPGQIYEQYF
V: TRBV4-1; J: TRBJ2-7; size: .; D: .; DNA: TGCGCCAGCAGCCAAGCTTGGGCGTCCCAGCGGGCAGCCTACGAGCAGTACTTC; CDR3: CASSQAWASQRAAYEQYF
V: TRBV28; J: TRBJ2-2; size: .; D: .; DNA: TGTGCCAGCAGTAAAACCGGGACTAACACCGGGGAGCTGTTTTTT; CDR3: CASSKTGTNTGELFF
V: TRBV28; J: TRBJ2-7; size: .; D: .; DNA: TGTGCCAGCAGTACGGCGGGGGCTTGGAGTGCGCACGAGCAGTACTTC; CDR3: CASSTAGAWSAHEQYF
V: TRBV6-5; J: TRBJ2-1; size: .; D: TRBD2; DNA: TGTGCCAGCAGTTCCCCGCCCGGGACTAGCGTCAATGAGCAGTTCTTC; CDR3: CASSSPPGTSVNEQFF
V: TRBV5-4; J: TRBJ2-3; size: .; D: TRBD1; DNA: TGTGCCAGCAGCTTGGAAGGGACAGGGGTAGATACGCAGTATTTT; CDR3: CASSLEGTGVDTQYF
V: TRBV7-2; J: TRBJ2-4; size: .; D: .; DNA: TGTGCCAGCAGTCAGGGTCTCCCTCAAAAAAACATTCAGTACTTC; CDR3: CASSQGLPQKNIQYF
V: TRBV7-8; J: TRBJ1-1; size: .; D: .; DNA: TGTGCCAGCAGCTTGTCCAGGAACACTGAAGCTTTCTTT; CDR3: CASSLSRNTEAFF
V: TRBV6-6; J: TRBJ2-4; size: .; D: .; DNA: TGTGCCAGCAGTTCCCTAAACATTCAGTACTTC; CDR3: CASSSLNIQYF
V: TRBV5-4; J: TRBJ1-1; size: once; D: TRBD1; DNA: TGTGCCAGCAGCGTGGGACAGACCCCAAGCACTGAAGCTTTCTTT; CDR3: CASSVGQTPSTEAFF
V: TRBV5-1; J: TRBJ2-7; size: .; D: .; DNA: TGCGCCAGCAGCCCCTCATTGGGGGACAACTACGAGCAGTACTTC; CDR3: CASSPSLGDNYEQYF
V: TRBV28; J: TRBJ2-7; size: once; D: TRBD2; DNA: TGTGCCAGCAGCCAGCCACTAGCGGTGCTCTCCTACGAGCAGTACTTC; CDR3: CASSQPLAVLSYEQYF
V: TRBV18; J: TRBJ2-3; size: .; D: .; DNA: TGTGCCAGCTCCCTAGCGCAAGGTTACACAGATACGCAGTATTTT; CDR3: CASSLAQGYTDTQYF
V: TRBV6-5; J: TRBJ1-1; size: .; D: .; DNA: TGTGCCAGCAGTTACTGGGCAGGATTGAACACTGAAGCTTTCTTT; CDR3: CASSYWAGLNTEAFF
V: TRBV19; J: TRBJ2-2; size: once; D: .; DNA: TGTGCCAGTAGTGTCACAGGGAGCAACACCGGGGAGCTGTTTTTT; CDR3: CASSVTGSNTGELFF
V: TRBV6-4; J: TRBJ2-1; size: .; D: TRBD2; DNA: TGTGCCAGCAGCCACGAAGGGACTAGCGGGATTGGTGAGCAGTTCTTC; CDR3: CASSHEGTSGIGEQFF
V: TRBV29-1; J: TRBJ1-1; size: .; D: TRBD1; DNA: TGCAGCGTTAGGACAGGAGATAGTACTGAAGCTTTCTTT; CDR3: CSVRTGDSTEAFF
V: TRBV9; J: TRBJ1-5; size: .; D: .; DNA: TGTGCCAGCAGCGTAGGTTCAGGGAATAGCAATCAGCCCCAGCATTTT; CDR3: CASSVGSGNSNQPQHF
V: TRBV7-2; J: TRBJ2-3; size: once; D: TRBD1; DNA: TGTGCCAGCAGGACAGGGACGACTGATACGCAGTATTTT; CDR3: CASRTGTTDTQYF
V: TRBV5-1; J: TRBJ1-5; size: .; D: .; DNA: TGCGCCAGCAGCTTGACGGGAGATAGCAATCAGCCCCAGCATTTT; CDR3: CASSLTGDSNQPQHF
V: TRBV6-5; J: TRBJ2-5; size: .; D: .; DNA: TGTGCCAGCAGTTACTCGGAGGCCCCCCAAGAGACCCAGTACTTC; CDR3: CASSYSEAPQETQYF
V: TRBV2; J: TRBJ2-7; size: .; D: TRBD2; DNA: TGTGCCAGCAGTGACCCCAGCGGGAGGCCCAGCTCCTACGAGCAGTACTTC; CDR3: CASSDPSGRPSSYEQYF
V: TRBV19; J: TRBJ1-1; size: .; D: .; DNA: TGTGCCAGTAATCAGCAGGAATTTAACACTGAAGCTTTCTTT; CDR3: CASNQQEFNTEAFF
V: TRBV28; J: TRBJ1-1; size: .; D: .; DNA: TGTGCCAGCAGCCGTTGGGGAGGGGGAGGTTCTGAAGCTTTCTTT; CDR3: CASSRWGGGGSEAFF